A single sample gave rise to the 14 T cell receptor beta chains below, sequenced in a study of CXCR3-negative and CXCR3-positive naive CD8 T cells. Libraries were UMI-labeled 5' RACE TRB cDNA. No DNA is given; TCRdb re-called the 5' RACE reads and lists each CDR3 protein once. In all, the sample yields 20,000 to 30,000 distinct CDR3 sequences. Sequenced material: naive CXCR3- CD8+ T cells from blood. Subset meaning: CD45RO-CCR7+CD27+CD95- naive CD8+ T cells lacking CXCR3 (TNR3-). The source of these receptors is a human donor in good health. Some clones in this sample may be carry-over from other donors' samples.

The chain joins TRBV11-2 to TRBJ1-2; absent DNA, TCRdb's TRBD1 call cannot be checked. The germline gives CDR1 SGHAT, CDR2 FQNNGV. The CDR3 consists of 15 residues. CDR3 in amino acids: CASSFGTGGGYGYTF.

The CDR3 loop is CAISRTSGARDTQYF. The chain is built from TRBV10-3 and TRBJ2-3; the D call of TRBD2 rests on TCRdb alone, since no DNA is present to check it. CDR1 ENHRY and CDR2 SYGVKD come from the germline V gene. The CDR3 covers 15 residues.

CDR3 region: CSASPPTEPYEQYF. The rearrangement links TRBV20-1 to TRBJ2-7; the TCRdb call, TRBD1, lacks DNA for checking. The CDR3 extends over 14 amino acids. Germline V CDR1 and CDR2: DFQATT, SNEGSKA (reference sequence).

The chain combines TRBV10-2 with TRBJ1-4. Germline V lookup: CDR1 WSHSY, CDR2 SAAADI. The CDR3 spans 12 residues. The CDR3 here is CASSAGGEKLFF.

The chain joins TRBV3-1 to TRBJ2-7; the TCRdb D gene call, TRBD2, has no DNA to confirm it. This CDR3 is 15 amino acids long. Per the germline V gene, CDR1 is LGHDT and CDR2 is YNNKEL (reference sequence). CDR3 amino acids: CASAVAGGLNYEQYF.

The rearrangement uses TRBV7-9 and TRBJ2-7; TCRdb names TRBD2, which stays unverified in the absence of DNA. Germline V lookup: CDR1 SEHNR, CDR2 FQNEAQ (reference sequence). CDR3 length: 16 amino acids. The CDR3 sequence: CASSGGVSGISYEQYF.

The chain combines TRBV29-1 with TRBJ2-2; TCRdb reports TRBD1, a call that lacks DNA to check it against. In germline, CDR1 is SQVTM, CDR2 ANQGSEA. The CDR3 length is 13 residues. CDR3 loop: CSVPIQGAGELFF.

V and J are TRBV20-1 and TRBJ1-1. CDR3 length: 13 residues. Per the germline V gene, CDR1 is DFQATT and CDR2 is SNEGSKA (reference sequence). CDR3: CSARDSGNTEAFF.

The CDR3: CASSYSILAGGLYNEQFF. V gene TRBV6-2 or TRBV6-3 combines with J gene TRBJ2-1; the TCRdb D gene call, TRBD2, has no DNA to confirm it. The CDR3 sequence is 18 residues long. The germline V gene has CDR1 MNHEY and CDR2 SVGEGT.

The V and J genes are TRBV7-9 and TRBJ1-4. The CDR3 contains 12 residues. Germline V gene data show CDR1 as SEHNR and CDR2 as FQNEAQ (reference sequence). The CDR3 is CASSFDSEKLFF.

J is TRBJ2-1 and V is TRBV28; TCRdb calls TRBD2, which cannot be checked without DNA. The CDR3 is 13 residues long. CDR1 is MDHEN, CDR2 SYDVKM, per germline. This chain's CDR3 is CASASAPYNEQFF.

The chain couples TRBV20-1 to TRBJ1-4; no DNA is available, so the TRBD1 call from TCRdb remains unchecked. CDR1 DFQATT and CDR2 SNEGSKA come from the germline V gene (reference sequence). The CDR3 runs to 14 residues. Here the CDR3 reads CSAAQRGGREKLFF.

The chain has TRBV12-3 or TRBV12-4 and TRBJ1-5. The CDR3 loop spans 14 amino acids. The CDR3 loop is CASTLLSSNQPQHF.

The chain is built from TRBV29-1 and TRBJ2-2; no DNA is available, so the TRBD2 call from TCRdb remains unchecked. CDR1 is SQVTM and CDR2 is ANQGSEA in the germline V gene. There are 15 residues in the CDR3. CDR3 sequence reads: CSVMASGANTGELFF.